Sequencing of this T cell receptor (beta chain) was carried out in a study of blood T cell repertoires in COVID-19. Method: immunoSEQ multiplex PCR; TCRdb's copy keeps in-frame clones and lacks some. This sample has over 90,000 clones; approximately 84% occur once, and the top ten carry 7.5% to 10%. This clone showed up just once. The length of the CDR3 is 13 residues. With 6 bases clipped from V and 5 bases from J, the junction kept 0 bases outside the gene matches. Germline CDR1 and CDR2: MNHEY and SVGAGI. Sequenced material: peripheral blood. The chain combines TRBV6-5 with TRBJ2-4; the match to TRBD2 covers 11 bases. The sequence came from a middle-aged man with active or convalescent COVID-19. In DNA form, the CDR3 reads TGTGCCAGCAGGACTAGCGGGGAAAACATTCAGTACTTC. Protein product: CASRTSGENIQYF.